This record covers a single TCR beta chain. As originally analysed: Reference gene primer amplification gave nucleated cell count estimates. Data came from immunoSEQ multiplex PCR; TCRdb stores just in-frame clones and leaves some out. That table gives V, J and clone size, and the DNA gave D and trimming. The sample includes about 70,000 clones, 83% seen only once; the top ten take approximately 7%. The data were taken from a study of blood T cell repertoires in COVID-19. Study-level background: COVID-19 samples from acute and convalescent phases originated in the United States, Italy and Spain. The cDNA or gDNA used as material had been derived from T cells, B-cell-depleted T cells, or PBMCs.

Germline loops: CDR1 MNHNS, CDR2 SASEGT. CDR3 length: 15 residues. The V segment lost 3 bases and the J segment 0 bases; nucleotides outside the gene matches: 2. Seattle's cohort entered during active infection and was followed longitudinally. The V call is TRBV6-1, the J call TRBJ2-1; 7 bases map to TRBD2. Input material: peripheral blood. This TCR came from a man between 25 and 39 years old with COVID-19, enrolled during active disease. CDR3 coding DNA: TGTGCCAGCAGTGATGTAGCGGGCTCCTACAATGAGCAGTTCTTC. Protein product: CASSDVAGSYNEQFF.